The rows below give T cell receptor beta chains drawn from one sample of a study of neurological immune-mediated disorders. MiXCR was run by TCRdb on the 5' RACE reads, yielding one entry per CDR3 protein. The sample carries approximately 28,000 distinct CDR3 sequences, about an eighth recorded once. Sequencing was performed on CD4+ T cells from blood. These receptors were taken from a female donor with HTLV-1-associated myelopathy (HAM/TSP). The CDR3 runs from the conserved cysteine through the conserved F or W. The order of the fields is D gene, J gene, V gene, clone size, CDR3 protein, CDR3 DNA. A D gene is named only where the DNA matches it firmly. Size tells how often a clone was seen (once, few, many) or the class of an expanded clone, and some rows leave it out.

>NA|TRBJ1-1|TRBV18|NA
CASSPNGDLGTEAFF
TGTGCCAGCTCACCAAACGGGGATTTGGGGACTGAAGCTTTCTTT
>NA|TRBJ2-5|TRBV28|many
CASSLWGDGGPETQYF
TGTGCCAGCAGTTTATGGGGGGACGGAGGGCCGGAGACCCAGTACTTC
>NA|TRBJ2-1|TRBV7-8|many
CASSVGSNEQFF
TGTGCCAGCAGCGTCGGTTCCAATGAGCAGTTCTTC
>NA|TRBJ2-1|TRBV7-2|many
CASSFVRPGSYNEQFF
TGTGCCAGCAGCTTTGTGCGGCCAGGGTCCTACAATGAGCAGTTCTTC
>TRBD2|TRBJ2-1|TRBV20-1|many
CSATSGGYNEQFF
TGCAGTGCTACCAGCGGGGGCTACAATGAGCAGTTCTTC
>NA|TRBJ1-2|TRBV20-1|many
CSALPAGARFYGYTF
TGCAGTGCCCTTCCAGCAGGGGCCCGTTTCTATGGCTACACCTTC
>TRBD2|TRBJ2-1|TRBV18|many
CASSPGSGRANEQFF
TGTGCCAGCTCACCCGGCAGCGGGAGGGCCAATGAGCAGTTCTTC
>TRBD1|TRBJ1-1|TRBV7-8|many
CASTPEQGQGREAFF
TGTGCCAGCACCCCAGAGCAGGGACAGGGGCGGGAAGCTTTCTTT
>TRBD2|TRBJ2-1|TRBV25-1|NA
CASSGGTSSYNEQFF
TGTGCCAGCAGTGGAGGGACTAGCAGCTACAATGAGCAGTTCTTC
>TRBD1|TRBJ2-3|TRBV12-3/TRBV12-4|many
CASSLSGTGGVDTQYF
TGTGCCAGCAGTTTATCTGGGACAGGGGGCGTAGATACGCAGTATTTT
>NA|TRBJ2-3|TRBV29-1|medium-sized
CSGKDRLSTDTQYF
TGCAGCGGCAAAGACAGGTTGAGTACAGATACGCAGTATTTT
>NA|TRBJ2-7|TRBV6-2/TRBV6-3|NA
CASSYDRTSSYEQYF
TGTGCCAGCAGTTACGACAGAACTTCCTCCTACGAGCAGTACTTC
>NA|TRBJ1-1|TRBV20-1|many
CSAWSPGGTEAFF
TGCAGTGCTTGGTCCCCGGGGGGCACTGAAGCTTTCTTT
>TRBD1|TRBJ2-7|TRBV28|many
CASSTGGDEQYF
TGTGCCAGCAGTACAGGGGGAGACGAGCAGTACTTC
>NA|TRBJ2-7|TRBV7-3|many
CASSRGGQQDYEQYF
TGTGCCAGCAGCCGGGGTGGGCAGCAGGATTACGAGCAGTACTTC
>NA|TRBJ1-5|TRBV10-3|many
CAISAGGRNQPQHF
TGTGCCATCAGTGCGGGGGGCCGAAATCAGCCCCAGCATTTT
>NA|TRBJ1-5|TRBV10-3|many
CAIRGTGRGQPQHF
TGTGCCATCAGGGGGACGGGGAGAGGTCAGCCCCAGCATTTT
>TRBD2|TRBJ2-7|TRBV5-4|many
CASSSRTLAGGLEQYF
TGTGCCAGCAGCTCCCGGACTCTAGCGGGGGGGCTCGAGCAGTACTTC
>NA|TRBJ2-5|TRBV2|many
CASSDKLGVETQYF
TGTGCCAGCAGTGATAAGCTAGGGGTAGAGACCCAGTACTTC
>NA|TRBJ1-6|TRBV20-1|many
CSATNGREGNNSPLHF
TGCAGTGCTACTAATGGCAGGGAGGGGAATAATTCACCCCTCCACTTT
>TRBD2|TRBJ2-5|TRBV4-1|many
CASSPGLPKETQYF
TGCGCCAGCAGCCCGGGACTACCAAAAGAGACCCAGTACTTC
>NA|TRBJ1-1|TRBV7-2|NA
CASSLGRHTEAFF
TGTGCCAGCAGCTTAGGACGGCACACTGAAGCTTTCTTT
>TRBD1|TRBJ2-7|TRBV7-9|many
CASSSGQGASYEQYF
TGTGCCAGCAGCTCGGGACAGGGGGCATCCTACGAGCAGTACTTC
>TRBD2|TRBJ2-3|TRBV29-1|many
CSVEDRLTSSTDTQYF
TGCAGCGTTGAAGATCGGTTGACTAGCAGCACAGATACGCAGTATTTT